Following are 11 T cell receptor beta chains from one sample sequenced in a study of cytomegalovirus exposure and HLA in healthy donors. Vbeta (60) and Jbeta (13) primers were used in the PCR. The method was immunoSEQ multiplex PCR; TCRdb's version includes in-frame clones alone and lacks a portion of them. The sample lists fewer than 200,000 clones, approximately 71% seen once, with less than 1.6% in the top ten. The sequenced sample was PBMCs. The receptors originated from a girl aged 5 to 17 in good health and CMV-seronegative.

The genes are TRBV7-9 and TRBJ1-4; TRBD1 is a possible D gene (5 bases). V lost 1 base, J lost 7 bases, and 16 bases lay in between. This CDR3 region has 16 residues. The V gene's germline CDR1 is SEHNR and CDR2 FQNEAQ (reference sequence). Here the CDR3 DNA reads TGTGCCAGCAGCTTAGTTATATGGGGAAGGGGTGAAAAACTGTTTTTT. Residues: CASSLVIWGRGEKLFF.

CDR3 DNA: TGCGCCGGCGGACTAGCGGGGGATAGGAGCTCCTACGAGCAGTACTTC. Protein: CAGGLAGDRSSYEQYF. The genes are TRBV5-1 and TRBJ2-7, with 13 positions matching TRBD2. Germline assignment: CDR1 SGHRS and CDR2 YFSETQ. After removal of 10 bases from V and 0 bases from J, the junction contained 10 bases not matched to a gene. The CDR3 sequence is 16 residues long.

This clone was observed a single time. Compared with germline, one end of the junction differs, possibly owing to a read error. This chain uses TRBV20-1 with TRBJ2-5; D gene ambiguous. Germline-derived CDR1 and CDR2 are DFQATT and SNEGSKA (reference sequence). The CDR3 is 11 residues long. CDR3 coding DNA: TGCAGTGCTAGAGACCAAGAGGCCCAGTACTTC. Amino acid sequence: CSARDQEAQYF.

V gene TRBV10-3 combines with J gene TRBJ1-5; possible D gene TRBD1, 6 bases. The CDR3 has 16 residues. V dropped 2 bases and J dropped 1 base, with 12 bases sitting between them. CDR1 ENHRY and CDR2 SYGVKD come from the germline V gene. DNA of the CDR3: TGTGCCATCAGTGAGACCAAGGGGGGGAGCAATCAGCCCCAGCATTTT. This gives the protein CAISETKGGSNQPQHF.

This chain joins TRBV6-1 and TRBJ1-2; 7 nucleotides line up with TRBD1. Germline CDR1 is MNHNS and CDR2 is SASEGT. The CDR3 consists of 14 residues. V lost 3 bases and J lost 7; bases outside the gene matches: 8. The CDR3 nucleotides are TGTGCCAGCAGTGATCCAGGGGGAGCAGGTGGCTACACCTTC. Its protein is CASSDPGGAGGYTF.

The rearrangement links TRBV27 to TRBJ2-7; 7 bases align to TRBD2. The J segment lost 6 bases and the V segment lost 5 bases, leaving 13 bases of the junction unmatched. Germline loops: CDR1 MNHEY, CDR2 SMNVEV (reference sequence). This CDR3 is built from 15 residues. The CDR3 sequence: CASSPSLGGISEQYF. The CDR3 DNA follows: TGTGCCAGCAGTCCCAGCCTCGGGGGGATTAGCGAGCAGTACTTC.

The genes are TRBV6-4 and TRBJ1-5; maybe TRBD1 (5 bases). Trimming pared 4 bases from V and 1 base from J, leaving 17 bases between. Germline V lookup: CDR1 MRHNA, CDR2 SNTAGT. There are 17 residues in the CDR3. The CDR3 is CASSGERGRVSNQPQHF. The DNA of the CDR3 is TGTGCCAGCAGTGGGGAAAGGGGCCGCGTCAGCAATCAGCCCCAGCATTTT.

The chain carries TRBV10-1 and TRBJ1-1; D may be TRBD1 (6 bases). V was pared by 5 bases and J by 2 bases, with 9 bases between. Germline CDR1 reads WNHNN; CDR2 reads SYGVQD (reference sequence). The CDR3 totals 13 residues. The CDR3 loop reads CASSLTGNTEAFF. The CDR3 nucleotides are TGCGCCAGCAGTCTGACAGGTAACACTGAAGCTTTCTTT.

The chain uses TRBV7-9 and TRBJ1-2; 7 positions match TRBD1. The ends lost 3 bases at V and 2 bases at J; junction bases unmatched: 9. Germline-derived CDR1 and CDR2 are SEHNR and FQNEAQ (reference sequence). The CDR3 has 16 residues. The CDR3 sequence is CASSFRRSGGNYGYTF. CDR3 DNA: TGTGCCAGCAGCTTCCGAAGATCAGGGGGGAACTATGGCTACACCTTC.

The chain is built from TRBV19 and TRBJ1-4; 8 positions match TRBD1. Germline CDR1 is LNHDA and CDR2 is SQIVND (reference sequence). The CDR3 sequence is 14 residues long. Trimming cost V 4 bases and J 8 bases; bases outside gene matches: 6. DNA for the CDR3: TGTGCCAGTAGTACGTGGACAGGGTGGGAAAAACTGTTTTTT. This gives the protein CASSTWTGWEKLFF.

The chain is built from TRBV5-6 and TRBJ2-2, with TRBD1 as a possible D gene (5 bases). V dropped 0 bases and J dropped 7 bases, with 19 bases sitting between them. The CDR3 is made up of 17 amino acids. Germline values: CDR1 SGHDT, CDR2 YYEEEE. The CDR3 bases are TGTGCCAGCAGCTTGGGCCCCCCTTACAGGTCCGACGGGGAGCTGTTTTTT. This gives the protein CASSLGPPYRSDGELFF.